This T cell receptor beta chain was observed in a study of CXCR3-negative and CXCR3-positive naive CD8 T cells. Naive CD8+ T lymphocytes were specified as CD45RO-CCR7+CD27+CD95-. The TRB cDNA libraries were prepared by 5' RACE with UMI labels. TCRdb reanalyzed the 5' RACE reads and collapses them to one entry per CDR3 protein, without DNA. This sample contains about 5,800 distinct CDR3 sequences. Per germline, CDR1 SGHKS and CDR2 YYEKEE (reference sequence). The length of the CDR3 is 13 residues. This clonotype shows up as medium-sized by frequency. J is TRBJ2-7 and V is TRBV5-5; the TCRdb D gene call, TRBD2, has no DNA to confirm it. The origin of this receptor is a human donor in good health. Some clones in this sample may be carry-over from other donors' samples. The sequenced sample was naive CXCR3- CD8+ T cells from blood. Subset given: CD45RO-CCR7+CD27+CD95- naive CD8+ T cells lacking CXCR3 (TNR3-). The CDR3 here is CASSRGGYYEQYF.